These T cell receptor beta chains were read from a single sample in a study of T cells in Graves' hyperthyroidism and ophthalmopathy. TCRdb reanalysed the multiplex PCR reads using MiXCR and keeps one entry per CDR3 protein. This sample carries about half a million distinct CDR3 sequences, roughly a quarter of them seen once, and the ten largest clones take approximately 11%. Source material: blood. These receptors all stem from a woman aged 25 to 39 with Graves' ophthalmopathy. Each CDR3 is given with its conserved first and last residue. Fields, in order: V gene, CDR3 length, clone size, CDR3 protein. Part of the rows lack a size; the others show once, few, many or a class for expanded clones.

TRBV9	14	-	CASSAGGQKETQYF
TRBV10-2	14	-	CATTLYGANTEAFF
TRBV12-3/TRBV12-4	13	-	CASRSGPNTEAFF
TRBV30	12	-	CAWTGEVAEAFF
TRBV2	15	-	CASSAASGRTDIQYF
TRBV27	15	many	CASSPQGQGVDGYTF
TRBV28	14	-	CASSQRVSGNTIYF
TRBV7-6	14	many	CASSLGWGSYEQYF
TRBV5-6	16	-	CASSRNGQGSSYEQYF
TRBV6-2/TRBV6-3	15	many	CASSYRREGLYGYTF
TRBV2	19	many	CASSELDRDPLSGANVLTF
TRBV6-1	13	-	CASSAGRVETQYF
TRBV12-5	15	many	CASGLVTGQNTEAFF
TRBV24-1	15	many	CATSSAPPDGTEAFF
TRBV11-2	16	few	CASSLGTGGLNTEAFF
TRBV2	13	many	CASRRDSTYEQYF
TRBV10-3	13	many	CAIRNRIWTEAFF
TRBV11-2	14	-	CASSPEWGRETQYF
TRBV20-1	17	many	CSAREEVGWDGSYEQYF
TRBV10-3	15	-	CASRPSGGAEETQYF
TRBV19	16	-	CASSRGQGADYGPQHF
TRBV20-1	12	few	CSAQLGTYEQYF
TRBV5-1	15	many	CASSLDGQGHQPQHF
TRBV12-3/TRBV12-4	16	-	CASSFGLAGGQETQYF
TRBV2	14	many	CASSGQGWNQPQHF
TRBV27	16	-	CASSLYGRGSNQPQHF
TRBV19	14	many	CASTPGASPYEQYF
TRBV6-1	13	once	CASISDETYEQYF